This TCR beta chain is from a study of T cells in Graves' hyperthyroidism and ophthalmopathy. In its sample, this clonotype was seen a few times. As yet, its antigen is unknown. This CDR3 region has 15 residues. Trimming took 0 bases from V and 5 from J, leaving 13 bases between them. CDR1 MNHEY and CDR2 SMNVEV come from the germline V gene (reference sequence). Patients showing uncontrolled infection, other autoimmune disease, pregnancy or lactation were ineligible. Diagnoses were established using clinical symptoms, serum thyroxine and TRAb, thyroid ultrasound and orbital computed tomography. Study results and limitations: Most clonotypes that expanded in the thyroid above 0.001 also showed up in blood. In the analysis, a 13 V-J model separated ophthalmopathy from stable hyperthyroidism.

From RNA transcripts, TCR beta CDR3 regions were amplified. The primer set for the first-round RT-PCR of the TCR CDR3 was HTBI. TCRdb re-analysed the multiplex PCR reads in MiXCR, keeping a single row per CDR3 protein. The table lists about 600,000 distinct CDR3 sequences, more than 15% of them singletons. V and J are TRBV27 and TRBJ1-1; D gene uncertain. The origin of this receptor is a woman aged 40-49 years with Graves' ophthalmopathy. Source material: blood. The CDR3 loop reads CASSLSYGGSTEAFF. CDR3 sequence (DNA): TGTGCCAGCAGTTTATCGTATGGAGGGAGTACTGAAGCTTTCTTT.